This T cell receptor (beta chain) was recovered during a study of cytomegalovirus exposure and HLA in healthy donors. The CDR3 is made up of 15 amino acids. The V end lost 3 bases, the J end lost 0 bases, and 12 bases lay between the germline ends. Germline V gene data show CDR1 as SGHNT and CDR2 as YENEEA. 60 Vbeta and 13 Jbeta primers were used in PCR. Authors' processing steps: Later, 80 million or so unique TCR beta chains were counted in an analysis, and roughly 10 million of them were shared. TCRdb keeps only in-frame clones here, not all; method: immunoSEQ multiplex PCR. That table supplies the V and J calls and clone size; D and trimming were determined from the DNA. Here the sample spans about 180,000 clones, about three quarters being singletons. Broader study findings: In an earlier analysis, most TCR beta V segments were productive about 87% or about 30% of the time. Later analysis identified several of the most significant clusters that appeared linked to common viral pathogens. TCR beta sequences reportedly predicted the HLA-A and HLA-B alleles of most subjects accurately.

This clone was detected only once. Antigen: not known. Sequenced: PBMCs. This sequence originates from a woman aged 60-75 years in good health and CMV-seropositive. The chain uses TRBV11-3 and TRBJ2-7, with D perhaps TRBD1 (5 bases). CDR3 residues: CASSFGQGSSYEQYF. CDR3 nucleotide sequence: TGTGCCAGCAGCTTCGGGCAGGGTAGCTCCTACGAGCAGTACTTC.